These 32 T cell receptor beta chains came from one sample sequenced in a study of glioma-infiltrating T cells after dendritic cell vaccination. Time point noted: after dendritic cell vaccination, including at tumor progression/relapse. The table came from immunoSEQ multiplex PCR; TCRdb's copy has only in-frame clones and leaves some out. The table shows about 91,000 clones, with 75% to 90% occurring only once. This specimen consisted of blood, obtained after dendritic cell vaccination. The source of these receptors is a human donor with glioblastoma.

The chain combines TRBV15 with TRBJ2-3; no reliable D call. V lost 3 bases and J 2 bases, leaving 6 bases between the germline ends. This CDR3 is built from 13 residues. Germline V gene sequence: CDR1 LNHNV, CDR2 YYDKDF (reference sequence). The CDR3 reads CATSSRYTDTQYF. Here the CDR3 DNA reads TGTGCCACCAGCAGCCGTTACACAGATACGCAGTATTTT.

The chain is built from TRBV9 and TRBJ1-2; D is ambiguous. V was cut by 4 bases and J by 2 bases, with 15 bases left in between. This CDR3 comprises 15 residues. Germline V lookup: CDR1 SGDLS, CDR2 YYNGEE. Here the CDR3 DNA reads TGTGCCAGCAGCCCCACCAGCGCAACCAACTATGGCTACACCTTC. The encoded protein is CASSPTSATNYGYTF.

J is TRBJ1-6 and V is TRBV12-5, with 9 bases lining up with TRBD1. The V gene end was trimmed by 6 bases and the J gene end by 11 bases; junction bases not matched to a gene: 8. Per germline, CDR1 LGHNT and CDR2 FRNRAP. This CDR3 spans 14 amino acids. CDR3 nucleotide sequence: TGTGCTAGTGGGCCGGGACAGGGTAAGACACCCCTCCACTTT. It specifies CASGPGQGKTPLHF.

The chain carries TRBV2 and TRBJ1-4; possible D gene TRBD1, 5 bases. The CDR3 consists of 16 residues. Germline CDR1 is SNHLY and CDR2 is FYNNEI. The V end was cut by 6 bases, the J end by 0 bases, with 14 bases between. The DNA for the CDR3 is TGTGCCAGCAGCCGGGGGATCGGGACAACTAATGAAAAACTGTTTTTT. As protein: CASSRGIGTTNEKLFF.

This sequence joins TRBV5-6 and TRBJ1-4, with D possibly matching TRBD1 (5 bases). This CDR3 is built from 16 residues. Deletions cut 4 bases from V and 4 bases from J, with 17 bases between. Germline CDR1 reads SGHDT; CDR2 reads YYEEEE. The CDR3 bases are TGTGCCAGCAGCCCTAGAAGGGGAACCGTTAATGAAAAACTGTTTTTT. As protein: CASSPRRGTVNEKLFF.

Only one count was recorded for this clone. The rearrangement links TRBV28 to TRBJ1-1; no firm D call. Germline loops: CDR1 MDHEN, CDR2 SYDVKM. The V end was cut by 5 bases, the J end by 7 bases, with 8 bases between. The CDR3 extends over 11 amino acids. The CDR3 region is CASSRTDEAFF. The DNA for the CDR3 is TGTGCCAGCAGTAGAACAGATGAAGCTTTCTTT.

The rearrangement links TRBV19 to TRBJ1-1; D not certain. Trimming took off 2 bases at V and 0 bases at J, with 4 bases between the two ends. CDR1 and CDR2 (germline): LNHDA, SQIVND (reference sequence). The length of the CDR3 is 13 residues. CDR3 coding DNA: TGTGCCAGTAGTATACAGGTGAACACTGAAGCTTTCTTT. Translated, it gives CASSIQVNTEAFF.

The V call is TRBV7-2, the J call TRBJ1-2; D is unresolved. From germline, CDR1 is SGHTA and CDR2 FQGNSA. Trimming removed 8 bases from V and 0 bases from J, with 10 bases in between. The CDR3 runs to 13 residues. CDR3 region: CASGNGANYGYTF. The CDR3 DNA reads TGTGCCAGCGGAAACGGAGCTAACTATGGCTACACCTTC.

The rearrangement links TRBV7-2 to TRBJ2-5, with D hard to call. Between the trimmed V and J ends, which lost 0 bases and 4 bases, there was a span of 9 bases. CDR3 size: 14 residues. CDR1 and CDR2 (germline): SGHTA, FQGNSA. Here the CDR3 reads CASSLAQFGETQYF. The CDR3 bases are TGTGCCAGCAGCTTAGCCCAGTTTGGAGAGACCCAGTACTTC.

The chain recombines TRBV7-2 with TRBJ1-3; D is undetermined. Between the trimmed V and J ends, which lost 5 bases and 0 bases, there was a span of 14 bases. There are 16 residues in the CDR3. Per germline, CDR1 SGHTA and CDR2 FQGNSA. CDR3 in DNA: TGTGCCAGCAGCATACGCCCGGGGAGCTCTGGAAACACCATATATTTT. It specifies CASSIRPGSSGNTIYF.

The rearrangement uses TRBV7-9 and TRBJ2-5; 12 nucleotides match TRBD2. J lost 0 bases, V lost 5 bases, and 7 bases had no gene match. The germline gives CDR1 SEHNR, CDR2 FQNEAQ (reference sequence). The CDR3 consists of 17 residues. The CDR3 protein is CASSPRASGGDQETQYF. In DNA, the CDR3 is TGTGCCAGCAGCCCCAGGGCTAGCGGGGGGGACCAAGAGACCCAGTACTTC.

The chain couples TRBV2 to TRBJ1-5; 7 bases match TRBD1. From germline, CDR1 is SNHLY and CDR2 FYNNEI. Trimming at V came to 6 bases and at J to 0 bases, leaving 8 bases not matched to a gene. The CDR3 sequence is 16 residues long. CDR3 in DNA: TGTGCCAGCAGGCAATCTTCAGGGGGTAGCAATCAGCCCCAGCATTTT. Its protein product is CASRQSSGGSNQPQHF.

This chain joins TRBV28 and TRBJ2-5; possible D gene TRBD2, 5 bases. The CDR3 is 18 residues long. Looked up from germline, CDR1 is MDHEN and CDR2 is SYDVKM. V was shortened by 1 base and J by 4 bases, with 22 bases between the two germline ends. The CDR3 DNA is TGTGCCAGCAGTTTATCTCCCGGACTCGGCTCGCTGGGAGAGACCCAGTACTTC. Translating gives CASSLSPGLGSLGETQYF. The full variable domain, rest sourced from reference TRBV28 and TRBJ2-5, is DVKVTQSSRYLVKRTGEKVFLECVQDMDHENMFWYRQDPGLGLRLIYFSYDVKMKEKGDIPEGYSVSREKKERFSLILESASTNQTSMYLCASSLSPGLGSLGETQYFGPGTRLLVL.

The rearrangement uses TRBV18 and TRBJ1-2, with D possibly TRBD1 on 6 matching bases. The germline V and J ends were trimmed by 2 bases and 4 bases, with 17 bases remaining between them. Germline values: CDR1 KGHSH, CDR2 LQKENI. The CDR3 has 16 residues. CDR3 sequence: CASSPGKGESSYGYTF. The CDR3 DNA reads TGTGCCAGCTCACCAGGGAAGGGGGAAAGTAGCTATGGCTACACCTTC.

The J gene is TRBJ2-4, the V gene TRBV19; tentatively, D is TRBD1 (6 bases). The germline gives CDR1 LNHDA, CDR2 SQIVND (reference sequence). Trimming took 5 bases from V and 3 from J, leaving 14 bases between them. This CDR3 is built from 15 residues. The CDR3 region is CASSVQGRDKNIQYF. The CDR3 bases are TGTGCCAGTAGTGTACAGGGCCGGGACAAAAACATTCAGTACTTC.

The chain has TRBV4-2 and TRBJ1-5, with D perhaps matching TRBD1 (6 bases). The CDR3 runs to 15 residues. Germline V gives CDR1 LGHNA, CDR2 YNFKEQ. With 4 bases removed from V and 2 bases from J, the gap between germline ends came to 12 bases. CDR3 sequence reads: CASSPTAGGNQPQHF. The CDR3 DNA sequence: TGTGCCAGCAGCCCCACGGCAGGGGGCAATCAGCCCCAGCATTTT.

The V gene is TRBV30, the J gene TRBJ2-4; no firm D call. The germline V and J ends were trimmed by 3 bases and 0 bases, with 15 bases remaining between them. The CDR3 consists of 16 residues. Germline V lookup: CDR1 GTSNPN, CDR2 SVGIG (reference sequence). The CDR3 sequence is CAWRAQPTIAKNIQYF. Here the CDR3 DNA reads TGTGCCTGGAGGGCGCAGCCTACTATAGCCAAAAACATTCAGTACTTC.

As DNA, the CDR3 is TGTGCCAGCAGCGAACAGGGGGCTAACTATGGCTACACCTTC. It translates to CASSEQGANYGYTF. This rearrangement joins TRBV2 to TRBJ1-2; 8 bases fit TRBD1. CDR1 is SNHLY and CDR2 is FYNNEI in the germline V gene. V shed 6 bases and J 0 bases; nucleotides not matched to a gene: 3. The CDR3 is made up of 14 amino acids.

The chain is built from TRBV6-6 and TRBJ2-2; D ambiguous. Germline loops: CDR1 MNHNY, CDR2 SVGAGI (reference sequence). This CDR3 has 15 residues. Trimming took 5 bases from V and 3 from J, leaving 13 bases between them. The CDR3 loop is CASSPTGRYTGELFF. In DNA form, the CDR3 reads TGTGCCAGCAGTCCCACGGGTAGATACACCGGGGAGCTGTTTTTT.

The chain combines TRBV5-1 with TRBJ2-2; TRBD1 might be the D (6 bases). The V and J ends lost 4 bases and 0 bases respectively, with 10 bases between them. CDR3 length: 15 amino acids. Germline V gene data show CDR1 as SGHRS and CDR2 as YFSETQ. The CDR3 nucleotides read TGCGCCAGCAGCACTGGACAGACGAACACCGGGGAGCTGTTTTTT. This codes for CASSTGQTNTGELFF. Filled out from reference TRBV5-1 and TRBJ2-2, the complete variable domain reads KAGVTQTPRYLIKTRGQQVTLSCSPISGHRSVSWYQQTPGQGLQFLFEYFSETQRNKGNFPGRFSGRQFSNSRSEMNVSTLELGDSALYLCASSTGQTNTGELFFGEGSRLTVL.

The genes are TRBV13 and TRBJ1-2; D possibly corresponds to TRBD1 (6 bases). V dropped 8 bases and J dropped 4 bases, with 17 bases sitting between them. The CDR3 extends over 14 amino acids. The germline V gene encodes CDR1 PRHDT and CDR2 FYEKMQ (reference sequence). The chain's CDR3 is CASSPQGSPYGYTF. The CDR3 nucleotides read TGTGCCAGCTCACCCCAGGGGAGCCCCTATGGCTACACCTTC.

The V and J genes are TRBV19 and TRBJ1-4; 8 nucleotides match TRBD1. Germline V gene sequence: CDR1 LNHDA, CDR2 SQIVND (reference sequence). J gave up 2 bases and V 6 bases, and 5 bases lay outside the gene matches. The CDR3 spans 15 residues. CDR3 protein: CASRWDRQTNEKLFF. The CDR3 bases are TGTGCCAGTAGGTGGGACAGGCAGACTAATGAAAAACTGTTTTTT.

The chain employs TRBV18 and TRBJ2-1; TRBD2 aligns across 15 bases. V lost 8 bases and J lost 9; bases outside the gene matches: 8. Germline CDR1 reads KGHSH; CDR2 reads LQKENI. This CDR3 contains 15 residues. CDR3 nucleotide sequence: TGTGCCAGCACCCGGACTAGCGGGGGGGCCGGTGAGCAGTTCTTC. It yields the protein CASTRTSGGAGEQFF.

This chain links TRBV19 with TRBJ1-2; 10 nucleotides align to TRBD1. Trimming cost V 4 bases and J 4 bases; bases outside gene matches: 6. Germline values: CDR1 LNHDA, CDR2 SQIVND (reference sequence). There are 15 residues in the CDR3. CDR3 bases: TGTGCCAGTAGTAGGGGGACAGGGGAGTTCTATGGCTACACCTTC. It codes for CASSRGTGEFYGYTF.

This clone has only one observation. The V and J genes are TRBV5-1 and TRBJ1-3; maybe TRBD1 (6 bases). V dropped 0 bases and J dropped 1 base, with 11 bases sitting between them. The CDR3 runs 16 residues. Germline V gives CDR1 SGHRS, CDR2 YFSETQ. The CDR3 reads CASSLEDRPSGNTIYF. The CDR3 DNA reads TGCGCCAGCAGCTTGGAGGACAGACCTTCTGGAAACACCATATATTTT. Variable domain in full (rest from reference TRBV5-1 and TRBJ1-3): KAGVTQTPRYLIKTRGQQVTLSCSPISGHRSVSWYQQTPGQGLQFLFEYFSETQRNKGNFPGRFSGRQFSNSRSEMNVSTLELGDSALYLCASSLEDRPSGNTIYFGEGSWLTVV.

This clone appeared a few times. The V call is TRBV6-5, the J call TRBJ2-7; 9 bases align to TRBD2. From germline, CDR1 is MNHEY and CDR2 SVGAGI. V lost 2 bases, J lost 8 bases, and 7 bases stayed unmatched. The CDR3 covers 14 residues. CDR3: CASSYGAGGPKQYV. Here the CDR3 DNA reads TGTGCCAGCAGTTACGGGGCGGGAGGGCCCAAGCAGTACGTC.

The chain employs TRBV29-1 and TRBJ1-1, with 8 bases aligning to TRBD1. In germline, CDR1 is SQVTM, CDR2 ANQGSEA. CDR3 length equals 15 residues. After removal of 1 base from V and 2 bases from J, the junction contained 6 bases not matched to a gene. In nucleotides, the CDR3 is TGCAGCGTTGAAGGGACGACAGGGGCCAACACTGAAGCTTTCTTT. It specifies CSVEGTTGANTEAFF.

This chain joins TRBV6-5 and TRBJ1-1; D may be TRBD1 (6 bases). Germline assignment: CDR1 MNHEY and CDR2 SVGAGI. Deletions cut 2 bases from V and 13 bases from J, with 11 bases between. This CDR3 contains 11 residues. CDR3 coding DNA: TGTGCCAGCAGTTACCAGGGGATAGATTTCTTT. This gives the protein CASSYQGIDFF.

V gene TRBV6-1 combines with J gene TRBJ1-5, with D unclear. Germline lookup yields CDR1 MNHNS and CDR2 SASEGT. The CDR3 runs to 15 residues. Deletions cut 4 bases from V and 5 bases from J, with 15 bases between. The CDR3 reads CASSAGRLSDQPQHF. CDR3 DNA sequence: TGTGCCAGCAGTGCTGGCAGATTATCAGATCAGCCCCAGCATTTT.

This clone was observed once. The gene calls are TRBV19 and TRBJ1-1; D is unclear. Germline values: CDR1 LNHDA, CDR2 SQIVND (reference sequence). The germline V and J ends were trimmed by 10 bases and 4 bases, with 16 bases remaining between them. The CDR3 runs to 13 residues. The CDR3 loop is CATSPVEFTEAFF. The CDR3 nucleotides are TGTGCCACCTCACCAGTGGAGTTCACTGAAGCTTTCTTT.

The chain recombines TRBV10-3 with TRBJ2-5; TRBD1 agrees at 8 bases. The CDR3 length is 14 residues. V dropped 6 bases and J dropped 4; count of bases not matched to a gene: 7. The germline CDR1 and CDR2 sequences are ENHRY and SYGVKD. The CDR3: CAIRGDRGGETQYF. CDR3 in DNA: TGTGCCATCAGGGGAGACAGGGGTGGAGAGACCCAGTACTTC.

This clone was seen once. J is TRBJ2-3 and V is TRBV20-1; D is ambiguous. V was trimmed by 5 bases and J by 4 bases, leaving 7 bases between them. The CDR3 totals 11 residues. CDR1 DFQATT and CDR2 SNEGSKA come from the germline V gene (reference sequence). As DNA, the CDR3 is TGCAGTGCTCAACTCCCAGATACGCAGTATTTT. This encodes CSAQLPDTQYF.